This T cell receptor beta chain was recorded in a study of blood T cell repertoires in COVID-19. Study summary: Material from acute and convalescent COVID-19 was sourced from the United States, Italy and Spain. T cells, B-cell-depleted T cells, or PBMCs supplied cDNA or gDNA.

The germline gives CDR1 SGHDT, CDR2 YYEEEE. The CDR3 sequence is 14 residues long. V lost 4 bases and J 2 bases, leaving 10 bases between the germline ends. Study processing details: Counts of nucleated cells, estimated from reference gene primer amplification, were obtained. Only in-frame clones appear in the TCRdb table, and some are missing; sequencing was by immunoSEQ multiplex PCR. V, J and clone size reflect that table, while D and trimming were determined from the DNA. In the table there are approximately 200,000 clones, 70% to 85% of which are singletons. This receptor was identified in a woman in her forties or fifties with acute or convalescent COVID-19. The rearrangement links TRBV5-6 to TRBJ1-3; a weak D match, TRBD1 (5 bases). Sequences were obtained from peripheral blood. CDR3 in DNA: TGTGCCAGCAGCCGCGGGGCAGCTGGAAACACCATATATTTT. Translating gives CASSRGAAGNTIYF.